A single sample gave rise to the 3 T cell receptor beta chains below, sequenced in a study of Graves' ophthalmopathy and Graves' hyperthyroidism. Investigators amplified TCR beta CDR3 regions from RNA transcripts. An opening RT-PCR round employed HTBI primers and preceded a second-round multiplex PCR. From the multiplex PCR reads, TCRdb called clonotypes with MiXCR, one entry per CDR3 protein. The repertoire holds more than 1,000,000 distinct CDR3 sequences, with 35% to 45% as singletons. Sequences were obtained from peripheral blood or thyroid tissue (not recorded which). These receptors were collected from an adult man with Graves' hyperthyroidism.

In this sample, this clonotype turned up a few times. This chain uses TRBV20-1 with TRBJ2-7, with D perhaps matching TRBD1 or TRBD2 (6 bases each). With 6 bases removed from V and 0 bases from J, the gap between germline ends came to 18 bases. From germline, CDR1 is DFQATT and CDR2 SNEGSKA (reference sequence). This CDR3 is built from 15 residues. The CDR3 is CSAGEDSGSSYEQYF. For the CDR3, the DNA is TGCAGTGCGGGGGAGGACAGCGGAAGCTCCTACGAGCAGTACTTC.

CDR3 sequence (DNA): TGCAGCGTGAAGGAAAGGGCGGGTAACACTGAAGCTTTCTTT. This gives the protein CSVKERAGNTEAFF. This sequence joins TRBV29-1 and TRBJ1-1; D is unresolved. V dropped 6 bases and J dropped 2 bases, with 16 bases sitting between them. Germline-derived CDR1 and CDR2 are SQVTM and ANQGSEA. This CDR3 has 14 residues.

Only a few counts were recorded for this clonotype. The CDR3 DNA sequence: TGCGCCAGCACCGACAGCTCGAACACTGAAGCTTTCTTT. Translating gives CASTDSSNTEAFF. The rearrangement links TRBV5-1 to TRBJ1-1, with D possibly TRBD1 on 5 matching bases. This CDR3 is built from 13 residues. The ends were cut back, 6 bases at V and 1 base at J, with 10 bases in the middle. The germline V gene encodes CDR1 SGHRS and CDR2 YFSETQ. The full variable domain, completed using reference TRBV5-1 and TRBJ1-1, is KAGVTQTPRYLIKTRGQQVTLSCSPISGHRSVSWYQQTPGQGLQFLFEYFSETQRNKGNFPGRFSGRQFSNSRSEMNVSTLELGDSALYLCASTDSSNTEAFFGQGTRLTVV.